This T cell receptor beta chain was recorded in a study of blood T cells in healthy people across ages. The CDR3 totals 14 residues. Trimming cost V 0 bases and J 2 bases, with 7 bases left between them. CDR1 is SGDLS and CDR2 is YYNGEE in the germline V gene. With a J-beta primer mix and a sample-barcoded 5' primer, a second PCR ran about 7 to 11 cycles. Every sample returned 2.5 million or more CDR3-containing paired-end reads. Via MiXCR, TCRdb re-called the 5' RACE reads, giving one row per CDR3 protein. This sample has roughly 1,800,000 distinct CDR3 sequences, with around half found just once. Each donor was a healthy Caucasian individual from Russia, aged about 6 to 100.

Sequencing input: blood. The V call is TRBV9, the J call TRBJ2-3; D is uncertain. The receptor comes from a middle-aged woman in good health. CDR3 residues: CASSVDVITDTQYF. The CDR3 DNA follows: TGTGCCAGCAGCGTAGACGTAATCACAGATACGCAGTATTTT.